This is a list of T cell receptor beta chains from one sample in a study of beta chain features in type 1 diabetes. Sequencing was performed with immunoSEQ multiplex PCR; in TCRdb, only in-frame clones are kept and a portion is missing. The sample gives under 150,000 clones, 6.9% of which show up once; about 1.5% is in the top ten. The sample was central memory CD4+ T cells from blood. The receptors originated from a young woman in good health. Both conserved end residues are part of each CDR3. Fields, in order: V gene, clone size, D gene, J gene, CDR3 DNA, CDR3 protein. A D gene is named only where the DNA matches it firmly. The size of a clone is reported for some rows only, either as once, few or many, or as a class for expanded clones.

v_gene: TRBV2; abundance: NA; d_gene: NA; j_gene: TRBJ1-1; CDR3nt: TGTGCCAGCAGCCAACATTTATCCAACACTGAAGCTTTCTTT; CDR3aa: CASSQHLSNTEAFF
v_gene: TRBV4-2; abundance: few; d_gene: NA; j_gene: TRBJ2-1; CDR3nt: TGTGCCAGCAGCCAGGACCTAAGGGGACACTCCTACAATGAGCAGTTCTTC; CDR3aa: CASSQDLRGHSYNEQFF
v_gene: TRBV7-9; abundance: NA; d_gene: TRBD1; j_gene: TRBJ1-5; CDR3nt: TGTGCCAGCAGCTTAGGTCAGGGGGGTCAGTCCCAGCATTTT; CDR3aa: CASSLGQGGQSQHF
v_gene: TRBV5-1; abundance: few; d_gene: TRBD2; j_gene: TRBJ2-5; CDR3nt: TGCGCCAGCAGCCCTAGCGGGAGGGCCTTTCAAGAGACCCAGTACTTC; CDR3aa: CASSPSGRAFQETQYF
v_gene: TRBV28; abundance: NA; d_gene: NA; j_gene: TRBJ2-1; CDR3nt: TGTGCCAGCAGAGGAGGGATTGAGCAGTTCTTC; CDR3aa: CASRGGIEQFF
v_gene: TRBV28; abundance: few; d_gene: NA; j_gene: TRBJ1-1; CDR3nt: TGTGCCAGCAACACAATACTTACGGGAGCTTTCTTT; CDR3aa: CASNTILTGAFF
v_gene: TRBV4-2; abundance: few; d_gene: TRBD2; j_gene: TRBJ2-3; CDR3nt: TGTGCCAGCACTCTACTACTAGCGGGAGGGTCAGATACGCAGTATTTT; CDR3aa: CASTLLLAGGSDTQYF
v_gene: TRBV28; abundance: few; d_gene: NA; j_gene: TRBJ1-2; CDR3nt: TGTGCCAGCAGTTTAGAGCAGGACTATGGCTACACCTTC; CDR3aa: CASSLEQDYGYTF
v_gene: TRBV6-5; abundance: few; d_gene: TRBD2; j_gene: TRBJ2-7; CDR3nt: TGTGCCAGCAGTTATTCTCAGCGGGAGTTCTACGAGCAGTACTTC; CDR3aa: CASSYSQREFYEQYF
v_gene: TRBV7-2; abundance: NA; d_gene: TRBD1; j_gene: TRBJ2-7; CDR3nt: TGTGCCAGCAGCGCGTTCGGGACAGGGGTAGAGGAGCAGTACTTC; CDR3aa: CASSAFGTGVEEQYF
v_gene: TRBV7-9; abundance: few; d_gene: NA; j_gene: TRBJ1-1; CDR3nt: TGTGCCAGCAGCTTAGTGAGAGGGCCGGGTAAGAACACTGAAGCTTTCTTT; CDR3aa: CASSLVRGPGKNTEAFF
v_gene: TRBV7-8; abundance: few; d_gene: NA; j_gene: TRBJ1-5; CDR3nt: TGTGCCAGCAGCCTCACTAAATCTGGGGGGGGAGGAGGTCAGCCCCAGCATTTT; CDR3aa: CASSLTKSGGGGGQPQHF
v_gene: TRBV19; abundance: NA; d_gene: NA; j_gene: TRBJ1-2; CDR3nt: TGTGCCAGTAGTCCATCACATGCAGACAGTTATGGCTACACCTTC; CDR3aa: CASSPSHADSYGYTF
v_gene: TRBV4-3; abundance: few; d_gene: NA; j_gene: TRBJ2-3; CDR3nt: TGCGCCAGCAGCCAAGATTTAAGCGCAAGAGGGGATACGCAGTATTTT; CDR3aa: CASSQDLSARGDTQYF
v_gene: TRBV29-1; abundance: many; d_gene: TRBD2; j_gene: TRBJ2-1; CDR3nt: TGCAGTATGACAACTAGCGGGAGTAACAATGAGCAGTTCTTC; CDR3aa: CSMTTSGSNNEQFF
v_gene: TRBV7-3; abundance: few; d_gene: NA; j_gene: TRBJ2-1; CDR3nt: TGTGCCAGCAGCTACCAGGGGAATAATGAGCAGTTCTTC; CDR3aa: CASSYQGNNEQFF
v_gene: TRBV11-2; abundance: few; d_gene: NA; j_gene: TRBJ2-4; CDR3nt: TGTGCCAGCAGCTTGGTGGGTAGCAGAGCGGACATTCAGTACTTC; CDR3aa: CASSLVGSRADIQYF
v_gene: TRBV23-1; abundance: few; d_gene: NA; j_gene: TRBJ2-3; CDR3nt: TGCGCCAGCAGTCTCGGTCTAGCGAACTACACAGATACGCAGTATTTT; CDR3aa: CASSLGLANYTDTQYF
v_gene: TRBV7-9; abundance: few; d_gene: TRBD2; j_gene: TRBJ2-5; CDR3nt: TGTGCCAGCAGCTTCCGGCGGGAGGGCCAAGAGACCCAGTACTTC; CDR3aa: CASSFRREGQETQYF
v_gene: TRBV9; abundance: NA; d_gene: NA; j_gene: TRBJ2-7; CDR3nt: TGTGCCAGCAGCCCCCTAGGAAGCAGCTCCTACGAGCAGTACTTC; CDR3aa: CASSPLGSSSYEQYF
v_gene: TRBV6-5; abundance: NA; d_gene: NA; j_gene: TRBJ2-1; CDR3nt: TGTGCCAGCAGTTACTCGATTAGTAGCAATGAGCAGTTCTTC; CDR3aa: CASSYSISSNEQFF
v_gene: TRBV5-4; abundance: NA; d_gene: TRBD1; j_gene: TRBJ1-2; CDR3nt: TGTGCCAGCAGCCCGACAGGGGACAGGGGACTCGCCTTC; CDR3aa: CASSPTGDRGLAF
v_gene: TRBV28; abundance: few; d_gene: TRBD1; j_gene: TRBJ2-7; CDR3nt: TGTGCCAGCCCACCGGGACAGGGTACGATAGACGAGCAGTACTTC; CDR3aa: CASPPGQGTIDEQYF
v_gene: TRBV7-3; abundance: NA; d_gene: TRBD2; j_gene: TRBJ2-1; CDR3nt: TGTGCCAGCAAGCTAGCGGGAGCGGGCAATGAGCAGTTCTTC; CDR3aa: CASKLAGAGNEQFF
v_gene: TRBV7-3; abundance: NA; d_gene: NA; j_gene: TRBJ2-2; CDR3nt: TGTGCCAGCAGCCCTCAGCAGGGTACCGGGGAGCTGTTTTTT; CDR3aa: CASSPQQGTGELFF
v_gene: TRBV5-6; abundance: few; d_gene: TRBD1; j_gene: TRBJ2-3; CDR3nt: TGTGCCAGCAGCTGGGACAGGGGTTACACAGATACGCAGTATTTT; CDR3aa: CASSWDRGYTDTQYF
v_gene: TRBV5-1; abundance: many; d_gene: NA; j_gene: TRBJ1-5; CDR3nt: TGCGCCAGCAGCTTGGAGGGTCGGGGACAGCCCCAGCATTTT; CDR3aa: CASSLEGRGQPQHF
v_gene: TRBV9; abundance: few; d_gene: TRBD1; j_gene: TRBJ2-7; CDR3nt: TGTGCCAGCAGCCCGCGCATGGGGACAGGGGGCGAGTACGAGCAGTACTTC; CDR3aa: CASSPRMGTGGEYEQYF
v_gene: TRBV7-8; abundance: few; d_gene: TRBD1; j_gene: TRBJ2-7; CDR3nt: TGTGCCAGCAGCTTATACAGGGGGTCCTACGAGCAGTACTTC; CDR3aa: CASSLYRGSYEQYF
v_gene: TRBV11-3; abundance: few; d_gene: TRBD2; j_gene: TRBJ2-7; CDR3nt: TGTGCCAGCAGCAGCGCGGGACTAGGGGGCGAGCAGTACTTC; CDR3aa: CASSSAGLGGEQYF
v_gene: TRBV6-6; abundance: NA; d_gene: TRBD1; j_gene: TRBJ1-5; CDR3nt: TGTGCCAGCAGCCCATCCACAGGGGACAATCAGCCCCAGCATTTT; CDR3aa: CASSPSTGDNQPQHF
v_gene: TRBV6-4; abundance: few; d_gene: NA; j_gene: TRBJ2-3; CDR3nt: TGTGCCAGCAGCGAAGGAGCGGGCACAGATACGCAGTATTTT; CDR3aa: CASSEGAGTDTQYF
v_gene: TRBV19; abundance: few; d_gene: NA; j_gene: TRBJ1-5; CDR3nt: TGTGCCAGTAGTATAGTCCAGGGTATCAATCAGCCCCAGCATTTT; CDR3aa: CASSIVQGINQPQHF
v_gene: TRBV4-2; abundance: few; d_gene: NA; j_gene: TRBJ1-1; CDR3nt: TGTGCCAGCAGCCCAGGAGGGAAGGACACTGAAGCTTTCTTT; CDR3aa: CASSPGGKDTEAFF
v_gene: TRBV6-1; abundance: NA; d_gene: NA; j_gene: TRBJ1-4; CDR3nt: TGTGCCAGCAGTGAAGGTTGGGGGCTCCAGGAAAAACTGTTTTTT; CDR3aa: CASSEGWGLQEKLFF
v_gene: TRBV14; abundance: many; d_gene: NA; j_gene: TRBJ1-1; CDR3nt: TGTGCCAGCAGTCGACAGTCAACCACTGAAGCTTTCTTT; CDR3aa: CASSRQSTTEAFF
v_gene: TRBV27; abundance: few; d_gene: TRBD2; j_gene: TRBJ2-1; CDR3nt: TGTGCCAGCATTACCCTAGCGGGAGGGCTTAATGAGCAGTTCTTC; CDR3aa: CASITLAGGLNEQFF
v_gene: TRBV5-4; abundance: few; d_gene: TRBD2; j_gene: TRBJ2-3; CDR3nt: TGTGCCAGCAGCGCCGGGACTAGCGGGAGGCTGACAGATACGCAGTATTTT; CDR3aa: CASSAGTSGRLTDTQYF
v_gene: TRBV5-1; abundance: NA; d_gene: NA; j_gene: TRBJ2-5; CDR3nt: TGCGCCAGCACCGTGGGCCAAGCGGCTTACCAAGAGACCCAGTACTTC; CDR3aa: CASTVGQAAYQETQYF
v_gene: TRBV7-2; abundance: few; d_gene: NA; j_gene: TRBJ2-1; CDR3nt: TGTGCCAGCAGCGCCGCGGGTGAGCAGTTCTTC; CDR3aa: CASSAAGEQFF
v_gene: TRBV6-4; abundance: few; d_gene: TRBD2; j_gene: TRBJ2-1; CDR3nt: TGTGCCAGCAGTGGCCAGACTAGCGGGAGTGCCGATGAGCAGTTCTTC; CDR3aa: CASSGQTSGSADEQFF
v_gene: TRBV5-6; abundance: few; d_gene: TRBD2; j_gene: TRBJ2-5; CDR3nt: TGTGCCAGCAGCTTAGCGGGAGAAAAGACCCAGTACTTC; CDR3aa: CASSLAGEKTQYF
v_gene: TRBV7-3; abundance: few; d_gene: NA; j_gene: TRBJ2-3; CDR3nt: TGTGCCAGCAGCGGAGACCTAGTTACGTCGCAGTATTTT; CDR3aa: CASSGDLVTSQYF
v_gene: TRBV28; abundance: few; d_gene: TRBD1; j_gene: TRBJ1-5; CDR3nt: TGTGCCAGCAGACAGGGGCTCAATCAGCCCCAGCATTTT; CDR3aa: CASRQGLNQPQHF
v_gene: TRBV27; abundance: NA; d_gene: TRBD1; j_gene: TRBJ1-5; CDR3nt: TGTGCCAGCAGTGCCCTACAGGGGTTTGCCAATCAGCCCCAGCATTTT; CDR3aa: CASSALQGFANQPQHF
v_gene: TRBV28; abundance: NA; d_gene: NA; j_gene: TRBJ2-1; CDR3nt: TGTGCCAGCAGTTTAGGGGGACTGAGCTCCTACAATGAGCAGTTCTTC; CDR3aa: CASSLGGLSSYNEQFF
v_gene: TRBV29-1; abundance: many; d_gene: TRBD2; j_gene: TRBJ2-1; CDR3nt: TGCAGCGTTGACCGGTCGGGAGGCCATGAGCAGTTCTTC; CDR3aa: CSVDRSGGHEQFF